The present T cell receptor beta chain was sequenced within a study of shared clonotypes between healthy human individuals. Using immunoSEQ multiplex PCR, the repertoire was profiled, and TCRdb retains in-frame clones only, with some absent. Found here are roughly 2.1 million clones, around 93% of them singletons; the top ten hold more than 1.5%. Cells designated naive CD8 were CD45RO-negative and were positively selected for CCR7, with terminally differentiated effector memory CD45RA+ cells excluded. V was shortened by 1 base and J by 1 base, with 8 bases between the two germline ends. CDR1 LNHNV and CDR2 YYDKDF come from the germline V gene (reference sequence). CDR3 size: 14 residues.

This receptor was obtained from a man between 18 and 35 years old in good health. Some clones in this sample may be carry-over from other donors' samples. Sample: naive CD8+ T cells from PBMCs. The chain has TRBV15 and TRBJ2-7; D not resolved. This CDR3 is CATSRGTLSYEQYF. The CDR3 nucleotides read TGTGCCACCAGCAGAGGAACCTTATCCTACGAGCAGTACTTC. Full variable domain (outside the CDR3, taken from reference TRBV15 and TRBJ2-7): DAMVIQNPRYQVTQFGKPVTLSCSQTLNHNVMYWYQQKSSQAPKLLFHYYDKDFNNEADTPDNFQSRRPNTSFCFLDIRSPGLGDTAMYLCATSRGTLSYEQYFGPGTRLTVT.